The 18 T cell receptor beta chains below all came from one sample that was sequenced in a study of siplizumab effects on memory and regulatory T cells. Measured with immunoSEQ multiplex PCR; TCRdb has only the in-frame clones, and not every one. The sample includes 85,000 to 95,000 clones, approximately 95% of them seen just once. Sequenced: non-Treg CD4+ T cells sorted from blood. All receptors derive from a human donor in good health.

As DNA, the CDR3 is TGTGCCAGCAACACAGGGGGATATGGCTACACCTTC. Its translation is CASNTGGYGYTF. This rearrangement joins TRBV6-6 to TRBJ1-2; 8 positions agree with TRBD1. CDR3 length equals 12 residues. V gave up 7 bases and J gave up 5 bases; unmatched junction bases: 3. Per the germline V gene, CDR1 is MNHNY and CDR2 is SVGAGI (reference sequence).

The CDR3 here is CASSGPLNTEAFF. The DNA for the CDR3 is TGTGCCAGCAGCGGCCCCCTGAACACTGAAGCTTTCTTT. The chain couples TRBV7-9 to TRBJ1-1; D gene ambiguous. V lost 5 bases and J lost 0, with 7 bases in between. The CDR3 is 13 residues long. CDR1 and CDR2 from the germline V gene are SEHNR and FQNEAQ (reference sequence).

V and J are TRBV7-9 and TRBJ2-1; 8 bases are shared with TRBD2. Germline CDR1 and CDR2: SEHNR and FQNEAQ (reference sequence). The V and J ends lost 0 bases and 2 bases, in that order; junction bases with no gene match: 6. This CDR3 comprises 17 residues. Here the CDR3 DNA reads TGTGCCAGCAGCTTAGCGTTAGGGACTAGTGCCTACAATGAGCAGTTCTTC. Translation gives CASSLALGTSAYNEQFF.

V usage is TRBV19 and J usage is TRBJ1-6, with 12 bases matching TRBD1. The trim removed 5 bases at V and 7 bases at J, leaving 3 bases unmatched. The germline V gene encodes CDR1 LNHDA and CDR2 SQIVND (reference sequence). The CDR3 consists of 15 residues. CDR3 nucleotides: TGTGCCAGTAGTCAGGGACAGGGGGCAAATTCACCCCTCCACTTT. This gives the protein CASSQGQGANSPLHF.

This chain uses TRBV4-1 with TRBJ1-4; no reliable D call. CDR1 is MGHRA, CDR2 YSYEKL, per germline. This CDR3 comprises 15 residues. Trimming took 1 base from V and 0 from J, leaving 6 bases between them. The CDR3: CASSQGVATNEKLFF. Here the CDR3 DNA reads TGCGCCAGCAGCCAAGGAGTTGCAACTAATGAAAAACTGTTTTTT.

The chain is built from TRBV6-5 and TRBJ1-1; TRBD1 is a possible D gene (6 bases). The CDR3 has 13 residues. Per the germline V gene, CDR1 is MNHEY and CDR2 is SVGAGI. With 6 bases removed from V and 0 bases from J, the gap between germline ends came to 8 bases. The CDR3 nucleotides read TGTGCCAGCAGGGACAGTTTGAACACTGAAGCTTTCTTT. Encoded protein: CASRDSLNTEAFF.

CDR3: CASSPRTSGREDTQYF. For the CDR3, the DNA is TGTGCCAGCAGCCCCCGGACTAGCGGGAGGGAAGATACGCAGTATTTT. This chain joins TRBV7-8 and TRBJ2-3, with 15 positions matching TRBD2. The germline V gene encodes CDR1 SGHVS and CDR2 FQNEAQ. The V segment lost 5 bases and the J segment 5 bases; nucleotides outside the gene matches: 5. The CDR3 consists of 16 residues.

This sequence joins TRBV29-1 and TRBJ2-2, with 11 bases lining up with TRBD1. V lost 7 bases and J lost 0; bases outside the gene matches: 10. CDR3 length equals 17 residues. CDR1 is SQVTM and CDR2 is ANQGSEA in the germline V gene. CDR3 nucleotide sequence: TGCAGCGCCACCGGGACAGGGGGATTTGCGAACACCGGGGAGCTGTTTTTT. This translates into CSATGTGGFANTGELFF.

The V gene is TRBV6-5, the J gene TRBJ2-1, with 11 nucleotides matching TRBD1. V trimming: 4 bases; J trimming: 6 bases; junction bases outside the gene matches: 5. The CDR3 length is 15 residues. Germline CDR1 and CDR2: MNHEY and SVGAGI. The CDR3 DNA reads as TGTGCCAGCAGTTCCGGGACAGGGGGAGGCAATGAGCAGTTCTTC. Translating gives CASSSGTGGGNEQFF.

The rearrangement uses TRBV6-6 and TRBJ1-5, with a possible D match to TRBD1 (6 bases). The CDR3 has 14 residues. Trimming pared 5 bases from V and 5 bases from J, leaving 13 bases between. The germline V gene has CDR1 MNHNY and CDR2 SVGAGI (reference sequence). The CDR3 DNA reads TGTGCCAGCAGTACAGGGTCTTATTATCAGCCCCAGCATTTT. Encoded protein: CASSTGSYYQPQHF.

This clone was seen only once. V is TRBV11-2 and J is TRBJ2-2; 8 bases match TRBD1. This CDR3 has 15 residues. Germline V gene data show CDR1 as SGHAT and CDR2 as FQNNGV. The V gene end was trimmed by 3 bases and the J gene end by 5 bases; junction bases not matched to a gene: 5. The CDR3 sequence is CASSFSGGRTGELFF. The CDR3, as DNA: TGTGCCAGCAGCTTCTCAGGGGGCAGGACCGGGGAGCTGTTTTTT.

The rearrangement uses TRBV2 and TRBJ1-1; tentative D call: TRBD1 (6 bases). This CDR3 region has 13 residues. V was pared by 8 bases and J by 3 bases, with 13 bases between. From germline, CDR1 is SNHLY and CDR2 FYNNEI. The CDR3 protein is CASGGRRDTEAFF. Written as DNA, the CDR3 is TGTGCCAGCGGGGGCAGGCGGGACACTGAAGCTTTCTTT.

The V and J genes are TRBV19 and TRBJ1-3, with D perhaps TRBD1 (5 bases). This CDR3 region has 14 residues. Trimming removed 7 bases at V and 1 base at J, with 11 bases between. CDR1 is LNHDA, CDR2 SQIVND, per germline (reference sequence). The CDR3 DNA is TGTGCCAGTACCCCCCGACAGTCTGGAAACACCATATATTTT. Its protein product is CASTPRQSGNTIYF.

The chain is built from TRBV6-1 and TRBJ1-3; D not certain. V gave up 7 bases and J gave up 6 bases, with 7 bases separating them. Germline V lookup: CDR1 MNHNS, CDR2 SASEGT. This CDR3 region has 11 residues. This CDR3 reads CASNLENTIYF. CDR3 coding DNA: TGTGCCAGCAATCTAGAAAACACCATATATTTT.

Of note for this clone: Mismatch with germline at one junction end may stem from a read error. This chain links TRBV7-9 with TRBJ2-7; D ambiguous. Germline V gene lookup returns CDR1 SEHNR and CDR2 FQNEAQ (reference sequence). The length of the CDR3 is 11 residues. The CDR3 DNA follows: TGTGCCAGCAGCGTTGGACCGATTATCGACTTC. Its translation is CASSVGPIIDF.

The count of this clone is one. This chain joins TRBV10-3 and TRBJ1-4; 9 bases are a match to TRBD1. The germline gives CDR1 ENHRY, CDR2 SYGVKD. Trimming cost V 9 bases and J 4 bases; bases outside gene matches: 6. This CDR3 region has 14 residues. CDR3 loop: CAIRRQGDNEKLFF. DNA for the CDR3: TGTGCCATAAGAAGACAGGGGGATAATGAAAAACTGTTTTTT.

The V call is TRBV6-7, the J call TRBJ2-7; tentative D call: TRBD2 (5 bases). TRBV6-7 falls under the ORF class, with uncertain function. Trimming shortened V by 2 bases and J by 8 bases, and 19 bases separated the two germline ends. This CDR3 comprises 15 residues. CDR3 loop: CASSYVGLPLSKQYF. Written as DNA, the CDR3 is TGTGCCAGCAGTTACGTTGGACTCCCTTTATCCAAGCAGTACTTC.

The V call is TRBV6-1, the J call TRBJ1-5, with TRBD1 matching over 10 bases. In germline, CDR1 is MNHNS, CDR2 SASEGT. J was trimmed by 3 bases and V by 6 bases; bases with no gene match: 5. The CDR3 length is 15 residues. For the CDR3, the DNA is TGTGCCAGCAGAGTAGACAGGGGGCACAATCAGCCCCAGCATTTT. Translating gives CASRVDRGHNQPQHF.